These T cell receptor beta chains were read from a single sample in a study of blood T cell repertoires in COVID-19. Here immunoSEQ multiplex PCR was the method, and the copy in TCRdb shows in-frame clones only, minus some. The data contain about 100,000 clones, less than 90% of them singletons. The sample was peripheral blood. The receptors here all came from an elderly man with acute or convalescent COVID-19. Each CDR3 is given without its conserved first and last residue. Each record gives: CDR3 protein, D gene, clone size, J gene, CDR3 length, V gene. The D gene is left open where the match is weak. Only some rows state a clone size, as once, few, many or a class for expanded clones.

ASSETGNTIY,NA,few,TRBJ1-3,10,TRBV2
ASSIAGGPNTQY,TRBD2,NA,TRBJ2-3,12,TRBV6-5
ASSPFSGDTQY,NA,NA,TRBJ2-3,11,TRBV6-6
ASSPRDRGIEKLF,TRBD1,NA,TRBJ1-4,13,TRBV7-2
ASRQGKEYQETQY,TRBD1,few,TRBJ2-5,13,TRBV28
ASSVAASGNEQF,TRBD2,few,TRBJ2-1,12,TRBV9
ASSLASGIEETQY,NA,NA,TRBJ2-5,13,TRBV7-2
ASSSSGRVTGELF,TRBD2,NA,TRBJ2-2,13,TRBV5-4
ASSFVVAGANEQF,TRBD2,NA,TRBJ2-1,13,TRBV7-9
ASSLGGGMIEQY,NA,once,TRBJ2-7,12,TRBV5-1
ASSLGGRRAGELF,NA,NA,TRBJ2-2,13,TRBV7-8
ASSLGRTTGELF,NA,NA,TRBJ2-2,12,TRBV5-4
ASSLGLAERTDTQY,TRBD2,NA,TRBJ2-3,14,TRBV5-1
ASSPGDLTDTQY,NA,NA,TRBJ2-3,12,TRBV4-2
ASSGPWDTLGETQY,NA,once,TRBJ2-5,14,TRBV28
ASSLVLAGDNEQF,TRBD2,NA,TRBJ2-1,13,TRBV7-6
ASSYLAGDTYEQY,NA,NA,TRBJ2-7,13,TRBV6-6
AWRTSGRREF,TRBD2,once,TRBJ2-1,10,TRBV30
ASSRTGQEAF,TRBD1,few,TRBJ1-1,10,TRBV12-3/TRBV12-4
ASSMGLVGYT,NA,NA,TRBJ1-2,10,TRBV19
ASSARAVVD,NA,NA,TRBJ2-7,9,TRBV28
ASSSLVVGNTIY,NA,NA,TRBJ1-3,12,TRBV5-6
ASSLDRRSYEQY,NA,NA,TRBJ2-7,12,TRBV5-1
ASSSPGSIPYEQY,NA,NA,TRBJ2-7,13,TRBV28
AITPATDSTYGYT,NA,once,TRBJ1-2,13,TRBV10-3
ASSIVSTQAGELF,NA,NA,TRBJ2-2,13,TRBV19
ASSKRAASGRRTVSGEQF,NA,NA,TRBJ2-1,18,TRBV21-1
ATSPGAGNQPQH,NA,NA,TRBJ1-5,12,TRBV15
ASSGGSQGNYGYT,NA,NA,TRBJ1-2,13,TRBV28
AIREADRKNTEAF,TRBD1,NA,TRBJ1-1,13,TRBV10-3
ASSLAGTSGSKLTGELF,TRBD2,NA,TRBJ2-2,17,TRBV5-1
ASSRAGLSYEQY,NA,NA,TRBJ2-7,12,TRBV5-6
ASSVEASGYDEQY,TRBD2,once,TRBJ2-7,13,TRBV19
ASSSPGFLYGYT,NA,once,TRBJ1-2,12,TRBV28
ASSSIPSGLNNEQF,NA,NA,TRBJ2-1,14,TRBV5-5
ASSLDRSSTDTQY,TRBD1,NA,TRBJ2-3,13,TRBV7-9
ASSIISGNTIY,NA,NA,TRBJ1-3,11,TRBV19
ASSRSGRASDTQY,TRBD2,NA,TRBJ2-3,13,TRBV7-3
ASSGLGGAAWNNEQF,NA,NA,TRBJ2-1,15,TRBV2
ATSDTGTSALKQF,TRBD2,NA,TRBJ2-1,13,TRBV24-1
ASSLRQGRSYNSPLH,TRBD1,NA,TRBJ1-6,15,TRBV6-2/TRBV6-3
ASSYSGTSITGELF,TRBD2,NA,TRBJ2-2,14,TRBV7-2
ASSIGTGANTGELF,TRBD1,NA,TRBJ2-2,14,TRBV19
ASTSRTGNRETQY,NA,NA,TRBJ2-5,13,TRBV6-5
ASSATGLGAGELF,TRBD1,NA,TRBJ2-2,13,TRBV9
ASCVGGSSTEAF,NA,NA,TRBJ1-1,12,TRBV6-5
ATSDEHGTAGQPQH,NA,NA,TRBJ1-5,14,TRBV24-1
ASSQELRGGYEQY,NA,NA,TRBJ2-7,13,TRBV4-3
ASSLGRGSYNEQF,TRBD2,NA,TRBJ2-1,13,TRBV6-2/TRBV6-3
SGGDNEQF,NA,NA,TRBJ2-1,8,TRBV29-1
ASSPYRQETQY,NA,once,TRBJ2-5,11,TRBV18
ASSLAGGNNEQF,TRBD2,NA,TRBJ2-1,12,TRBV11-2
ASSPQGQGETQY,TRBD1,NA,TRBJ2-5,12,TRBV5-1